The 27 T cell receptor beta chains reported below all come from one sample, sequenced in a study of human T cells and chemical hapten exposure. Time point meaning: patch test 3, about 24 weeks after DPC sensitization. As to treatment: therapeutic diphenylcyclopropenone sensitization with weekly scalp DPC. TCRdb re-called the RACE reads with MiXCR, one entry per CDR3 protein. Altogether about 58,000 distinct CDR3 sequences are present, under 15% being singletons, with the ten largest covering roughly 2.3%. The starting material was whole blood, obtained in connection with sensitization to the hapten diphenylcyclopropenone (DPC). The receptors were gathered from a man aged 30 to 39 with alopecia areata. Some clones in this sample may be carry-over from other donors' samples.

This clonotype was observed at least ten times. The chain has TRBV2 and TRBJ1-5, with no clear D. V lost 8 bases and J 1 base, leaving 9 bases between the germline ends. The germline CDR1 and CDR2 sequences are SNHLY and FYNNEI. The CDR3 consists of 13 residues. In DNA, the CDR3 is TGTGCCAGCTGGACCGGAAGCAATCAGCCCCAGCATTTT. The encoded protein is CASWTGSNQPQHF.

This clonotype was seen more than once but under ten times. The V and J genes are TRBV15 and TRBJ2-7; no definite D call. The germline V gene has CDR1 LNHNV and CDR2 YYDKDF (reference sequence). The CDR3 length is 14 residues. V shed 1 base and J shed 2 bases, with 9 bases lying between them. This chain's CDR3 is CATSRGGTAYEQYF. The CDR3 DNA reads as TGTGCCACCAGCAGAGGCGGCACAGCCTACGAGCAGTACTTC.

There are many counts of this clonotype. V and J are TRBV6-2 or TRBV6-3 and TRBJ2-7, with D possibly matching TRBD1 (5 bases). The CDR3 is 12 residues long. Trimming removed 6 bases from V and 6 bases from J, with 12 bases in between. Germline CDR1 is MNHEY and CDR2 is SVGEGT. The CDR3 sequence: CASSYPQGEQYF. CDR3 DNA sequence: TGTGCCAGCAGCTATCCTCAGGGCGAGCAGTACTTC.

Note on this clonotype: With a much larger clone just one base away, this may be a read error. The chain is built from TRBV7-3 and TRBJ1-1; no clear D gene. The CDR3 extends over 14 amino acids. The V gene lost 6 bases and the J gene lost 0 bases, with 11 bases spanning the gap. Germline-derived CDR1 and CDR2 are SGHTA and FQGTGA. The CDR3 spells CASSSAGLNTEAFF. DNA for the CDR3: TGTGCCAGCAGTTCGGCCGGATTGAACACTGAAGCTTTCTTT.

The V and J genes are TRBV4-3 and TRBJ1-6; 8 bases are shared with TRBD1. CDR1 is LGHNA and CDR2 is YSLEER in the germline V gene. The CDR3 sequence is 17 residues long. J was trimmed by 9 bases and V by 0 bases; bases with no gene match: 10. The CDR3 nucleotides are TGCGCCAGCAGCCAAGATACGCCAGGGGGCAGGGTTTCACCCCTCCACTTT. It codes for CASSQDTPGGRVSPLHF.

The chain is built from TRBV6-2 or TRBV6-3 and TRBJ1-1; D unclear. The CDR3 covers 13 residues. Per germline, CDR1 MNHEY and CDR2 SVGEGT. V was trimmed by 5 bases and J by 0 bases, leaving 7 bases between them. The CDR3, as DNA: TGTGCCAGCAGTGCGCTCATGAACACTGAAGCTTTCTTT. Translated: CASSALMNTEAFF.

This clonotype was counted between two and nine times. This chain links TRBV12-3 or TRBV12-4 with TRBJ2-6; D remains unclear. This CDR3 has 17 amino acids. The V and J ends lost 3 bases and 0 bases respectively, with 12 bases between them. CDR3 DNA: TGTGCCAGCAGTTTCTGGCCAGGTGACTCTGGGGCCAACGTCCTGACTTTC. Its translation is CASSFWPGDSGANVLTF.

This clonotype has just a few counts. This chain links TRBV18 with TRBJ2-3, with TRBD2 matching over 10 bases. The CDR3 is made up of 19 amino acids. Germline V lookup: CDR1 KGHSH, CDR2 LQKENI. The V and J ends lost 5 bases and 0 bases, in that order; junction bases with no gene match: 14. The CDR3 loop reads CASSSVLASGGYSTDTQYF. CDR3 bases: TGTGCCAGCTCATCAGTTTTGGCTAGCGGGGGATACAGCACAGATACGCAGTATTTT.

This clonotype was seen only a few times. The chain recombines TRBV27 with TRBJ2-1; 9 nucleotides agree with TRBD2. V gave up 5 bases and J gave up 6 bases; unmatched junction bases: 5. CDR1 is MNHEY and CDR2 is SMNVEV in the germline V gene (reference sequence). The CDR3 is 14 residues long. The CDR3 sequence: CASSILLAGNEQFF. The CDR3 region has the DNA TGTGCCAGCAGTATTCTACTAGCGGGCAATGAGCAGTTCTTC.

A few counts support this clonotype. The chain couples TRBV2 to TRBJ1-1; possibly TRBD1 for D (6 bases). Germline V gene sequence: CDR1 SNHLY, CDR2 FYNNEI. The CDR3 is 12 amino acids. V was cut by 2 bases and J by 5 bases, with 6 bases left in between. This CDR3 is CASSEQGTEAFF. In nucleotides, the CDR3 is TGTGCCAGCAGTGAACAGGGGACTGAAGCTTTCTTT.

This clonotype was seen repeatedly, ten times or more. This sequence joins TRBV6-2 or TRBV6-3 and TRBJ2-7; D gene ambiguous. Trimming stripped 0 bases from V and 5 bases from J, with 14 bases between. From germline, CDR1 is MNHEY and CDR2 SVGEGT. There are 15 residues in the CDR3. The CDR3 sequence: CASSYSLSVRNEQYF. CDR3 in DNA: TGTGCCAGCAGTTACTCGTTGTCGGTTCGGAACGAGCAGTACTTC.

This clonotype has at least ten counts. The chain links TRBV29-1 to TRBJ2-5; 9 bases match TRBD1. CDR3 length: 13 residues. Trimming at V came to 7 bases and at J to 5 bases, leaving 8 bases not matched to a gene. Per the germline V gene, CDR1 is SQVTM and CDR2 is ANQGSEA. The CDR3 bases are TGCAGCGCCGGGACAGGGAACTACGAGACCCAGTACTTC. It is translated as CSAGTGNYETQYF. Supplemented by reference TRBV29-1 and TRBJ2-5, the full variable domain reads SAVISQKPSRDICQRGTSLTIQCQVDSQVTMMFWYRQQPGQSLTLIATANQGSEATYESGFVIDKFPISRPNLTFSTLTVSNMSPEDSSIYLCSAGTGNYETQYFGPGTRLLVL.

This clonotype was found many times. The DNA for the CDR3 is TGTGCCTGGACCCAGGGCCTAGGGGATGAAAAACTGTTTTTT. Translated: CAWTQGLGDEKLFF. The chain couples TRBV30 to TRBJ1-4; TRBD1 might be the D (5 bases). This CDR3 has 14 amino acids. Germline values: CDR1 GTSNPN, CDR2 SVGIG (reference sequence). V was clipped by 4 bases and J by 6 bases, with 15 bases between them.

This clonotype was detected ten times or more. J is TRBJ2-2 and V is TRBV7-6; TRBD1 might be the D (5 bases). Germline assignment: CDR1 SGHVS and CDR2 FNYEAQ. V lost 6 bases and J 3 bases, leaving 17 bases between the germline ends. The CDR3 spans 16 residues. The CDR3 nucleotides are TGTGCCAGCAGGGAATACGACAGCGAATACACCGGGGAGCTGTTTTTT. As protein: CASREYDSEYTGELFF.

This clonotype occurred a few times. The chain recombines TRBV4-3 with TRBJ2-1, with 11 nucleotides matching TRBD1. The J segment lost 9 bases and the V segment lost 4 bases, leaving 8 bases of the junction unmatched. Germline loops: CDR1 LGHNA, CDR2 YSLEER. The CDR3 loop spans 15 amino acids. The CDR3 region has the DNA TGCGCCAGCAGCCCACCGGGACAGGGGGGGGGTGAGCAGTTCTTC. Protein product: CASSPPGQGGGEQFF.

This clonotype came up many times. Here the CDR3 DNA reads TGTGCCAGCAGCTCATTACGGTCAAAGACAGGAGGAAGCTATGGCTACACCTTC. Translated: CASSSLRSKTGGSYGYTF. This chain joins TRBV11-2 and TRBJ1-2; tentative D call: TRBD1 (6 bases). V lost 4 bases, J lost 4 bases, and 25 bases lay in between. This CDR3 region has 18 residues. CDR1 is SGHAT and CDR2 is FQNNGV in the germline V gene.

This clonotype was detected many times. The chain employs TRBV27 and TRBJ1-5; the D gene is possibly TRBD1 (6 bases). Trimming took off 5 bases at V and 2 bases at J, with 10 bases between the two ends. The CDR3 contains 14 residues. The germline CDR1 and CDR2 sequences are MNHEY and SMNVEV (reference sequence). The CDR3 DNA reads TGTGCCAGCAGTCTCCGGGGGCGCAATCAGCCCCAGCATTTT. Translation gives CASSLRGRNQPQHF.

The chain carries TRBV19 and TRBJ2-6; D is perhaps TRBD1 (6 bases). This CDR3 is 15 amino acids long. V gave up 5 bases and J gave up 4 bases, with 12 bases separating them. Germline CDR1 is LNHDA and CDR2 is SQIVND (reference sequence). The CDR3 spells CASSSDRSGANVLTF. DNA of the CDR3: TGTGCCAGTAGTTCTGACAGGTCCGGGGCCAACGTCCTGACTTTC.

The chain combines TRBV7-9 with TRBJ2-3; D remains unclear. CDR3 length equals 16 residues. Trimming pared 3 bases from V and 2 bases from J, leaving 15 bases between. Germline V lookup: CDR1 SEHNR, CDR2 FQNEAQ (reference sequence). Here the CDR3 reads CASSLEARLNTDTQYF. The CDR3 region has the DNA TGTGCCAGCAGCTTGGAAGCTCGCCTAAACACAGATACGCAGTATTTT.

This clonotype was seen repeatedly, ten times or more. The chain carries TRBV5-1 and TRBJ2-3, with D uncertain. The CDR3 has 14 amino acids. In germline, CDR1 is SGHRS, CDR2 YFSETQ. V was pared by 2 bases and J by 0 bases, with 7 bases between. The CDR3 DNA reads as TGCGCCAGCAGCTTCCACACTAGCACAGATACGCAGTATTTT. Amino acid sequence: CASSFHTSTDTQYF.

This clonotype came up a few times. The rearrangement links TRBV11-3 to TRBJ2-3; 12 positions agree with TRBD1. Germline CDR1 is SGHNT and CDR2 is YENEEA. V shed 1 base and J 2 bases; nucleotides not matched to a gene: 4. This CDR3 contains 17 residues. This CDR3 is CASSLGDRGRDTDTQYF. In DNA form, the CDR3 reads TGTGCCAGCAGCTTAGGGGACAGGGGGCGCGACACAGATACGCAGTATTTT.

This chain uses TRBV4-2 with TRBJ2-7; 14 bases fit TRBD2. V dropped 4 bases and J dropped 4; count of bases not matched to a gene: 6. CDR3 size: 16 residues. Germline V gives CDR1 LGHNA, CDR2 YNFKEQ. In DNA, the CDR3 is TGTGCCAGCAGCCCCCAGACTAGCGGGGGGGCGTACGAGCAGTACTTC. Translating it yields CASSPQTSGGAYEQYF.

This clonotype was counted between two and nine times. DNA of the CDR3: TGTGCCTGGAGCCGTGGGGGAGGGAACAATGAGCAGTTCTTC. Translating it yields CAWSRGGGNNEQFF. The chain combines TRBV30 with TRBJ2-1; 7 bases fit TRBD2. Germline V gene data show CDR1 as GTSNPN and CDR2 as SVGIG (reference sequence). With 3 bases clipped from V and 5 bases from J, the junction kept 7 bases outside the gene matches. The CDR3 runs 14 residues.

This clonotype was observed at least ten times. V is TRBV28 and J is TRBJ1-3; 8 bases agree with TRBD1. Germline assignment: CDR1 MDHEN and CDR2 SYDVKM. CDR3 length: 15 residues. With 6 bases clipped from V and 6 bases from J, the junction kept 10 bases outside the gene matches. CDR3 residues: CASSAQDRAVNTIYF. Written as DNA, the CDR3 is TGTGCCAGCAGCGCTCAGGACAGGGCTGTAAACACCATATATTTT.

The chain combines TRBV9 with TRBJ1-6; 7 bases are a match to TRBD1. Germline values: CDR1 SGDLS, CDR2 YYNGEE. J lost 7 bases, V lost 3 bases, and 4 bases had no gene match. The CDR3 runs to 14 residues. CDR3 sequence: CASSDDRVNSPLHF. The CDR3 DNA follows: TGTGCCAGCAGCGACGACAGGGTAAATTCACCCCTCCACTTT.

The rearrangement joins TRBV2 to TRBJ2-3; TRBD2 matches at 11 bases. Germline V lookup: CDR1 SNHLY, CDR2 FYNNEI. The CDR3 is made up of 13 amino acids. CDR3 nucleotide sequence: TGTGCGTTCACTAGCGGGGGAGGAGATACGCAGTATTTT. Translated, it gives CAFTSGGGDTQYF.

The V call is TRBV10-2, the J call TRBJ1-5, with D perhaps TRBD1 (5 bases). The CDR3 extends over 14 amino acids. The germline V and J ends were trimmed by 3 bases and 8 bases, with 14 bases remaining between them. From germline, CDR1 is WSHSY and CDR2 SAAADI. In DNA, the CDR3 is TGCGCCAGCAGTGACCACAGGACCCGGGAGCCCCAGCATTTT. It codes for CASSDHRTREPQHF.